These 20 T cell receptor beta chains were all obtained from the same sample, sequenced in a study of blood T cell repertoires in COVID-19. Sequencing was performed with immunoSEQ multiplex PCR; in TCRdb, only in-frame clones are kept and a portion is missing. Of 150,000 to 200,000 clones in the sample, more than 60% were seen once. The specimen was peripheral blood. These receptors all stem from a man aged 70 or older with acute or convalescent COVID-19.

The V call is TRBV19, the J call TRBJ1-1; TRBD1 matches 7 bases. J gave up 0 bases and V 10 bases, and 8 bases lay outside the gene matches. The CDR3 runs 14 residues. Germline V gene sequence: CDR1 LNHDA, CDR2 SQIVND (reference sequence). The CDR3 loop reads CATRQGGMNTEAFF. CDR3 nucleotide sequence: TGTGCCACGCGACAGGGCGGGATGAACACTGAAGCTTTCTTT.

V gene TRBV2 combines with J gene TRBJ2-5, with D tentatively TRBD1 (6 bases). Trimming removed 9 bases at V and 5 bases at J, with 16 bases between. The CDR3 spans 13 residues. Looked up from germline, CDR1 is SNHLY and CDR2 is FYNNEI. DNA for the CDR3: TGTGCCAGTTCGAGGGGGAATGAGGAGACCCAGTACTTC. It yields the protein CASSRGNEETQYF.

V is TRBV2 and J is TRBJ2-7, with D possibly matching TRBD2 (5 bases). The ends were cut back, 4 bases at V and 1 base at J, with 11 bases in the middle. Germline lookup yields CDR1 SNHLY and CDR2 FYNNEI. The CDR3 has 14 residues. The CDR3 DNA is TGTGCCAGCAGTGGGACTCGGGGTTCCTACGAGCAGTACTTC. Its translation is CASSGTRGSYEQYF.

The chain combines TRBV19 with TRBJ1-3, with 7 bases identical to TRBD1. V was pared by 5 bases and J by 6 bases, with 10 bases of the junction left unmatched. The CDR3 extends over 15 amino acids. Germline V gene sequence: CDR1 LNHDA, CDR2 SQIVND (reference sequence). Written as DNA, the CDR3 is TGTGCCAGTAGTGGGGGTACAGGGGCAGAAAACACCATATATTTT. Amino acids: CASSGGTGAENTIYF.

This chain connects TRBV7-2 to TRBJ1-2; 9 bases line up with TRBD1. V was pared by 4 bases and J by 4 bases, with 4 bases of the junction left unmatched. Germline V gives CDR1 SGHTA, CDR2 FQGNSA. The CDR3 spans 14 residues. The CDR3 region is CASSSDRGSYGYTF. The DNA of the CDR3 is TGTGCCAGCAGCTCAGACAGGGGGAGCTATGGCTACACCTTC.

V is TRBV2 and J is TRBJ1-5; TRBD1 matches 10 bases. Per the germline V gene, CDR1 is SNHLY and CDR2 is FYNNEI. The CDR3 length is 15 residues. J gave up 6 bases and V 8 bases, and 10 bases lay outside the gene matches. CDR3 bases: TGTGCCAGCCGGGGAGGGGACAGGGGTGGTCAGCCCCAGCATTTT. Translated, it gives CASRGGDRGGQPQHF.

The chain uses TRBV7-3 and TRBJ2-3; 10 bases fit TRBD2. The length of the CDR3 is 19 residues. V lost 1 base and J lost 0; bases outside the gene matches: 10. CDR1 SGHTA and CDR2 FQGTGA come from the germline V gene. This CDR3 is CASSLRAFSGRSSTDTQYF. For the CDR3, the DNA is TGTGCCAGCAGCTTAAGAGCGTTTAGCGGGAGGTCTAGCACAGATACGCAGTATTTT.

The chain combines TRBV3-1 (or the pseudogene TRBV3-2) with TRBJ1-6, with 11 bases aligning to TRBD1. V was pared by 2 bases and J by 4 bases, with 10 bases of the junction left unmatched. The CDR3 covers 19 residues. Germline CDR1 reads LGHDT; CDR2 reads YNNKEL (reference sequence). CDR3 bases: TGTGCCAGCAGCCAACGGACAGGGGGCTTCTTCCTTTATAATTCACCCCTCCACTTT. Translation gives CASSQRTGGFFLYNSPLHF.

The chain employs TRBV6-5 and TRBJ1-2; D unresolved. Germline values: CDR1 MNHEY, CDR2 SVGAGI. The CDR3 extends over 14 amino acids. V was cut by 3 bases and J by 8 bases, with 16 bases left in between. In nucleotides, the CDR3 is TGTGCCAGCAGTTATGGCGGCAGCCCGGGGGGCTACACCTTC. This translates into CASSYGGSPGGYTF.

J is TRBJ1-1 and V is TRBV5-4, with a possible D match to TRBD1 (6 bases). The CDR3 is 16 residues long. Germline CDR1 reads SGHNT; CDR2 reads YYREEE (reference sequence). V was clipped by 1 base and J by 0 bases, with 13 bases between them. CDR3 DNA: TGTGCCAGCAGCTTGCAGGGGCGAATAATGAACACTGAAGCTTTCTTT. Protein product: CASSLQGRIMNTEAFF.

The chain has TRBV5-1 and TRBJ2-3, with 11 bases that match TRBD2. Germline CDR1 is SGHRS and CDR2 is YFSETQ. The CDR3 runs to 15 residues. The junction had 5 bases not matched to a gene; V was cut back by 4 bases and J by 4 bases. CDR3 sequence reads: CASSPGLAVADTQYF. The CDR3 DNA sequence: TGCGCCAGCAGCCCGGGACTAGCGGTGGCAGATACGCAGTATTTT.

The chain recombines TRBV5-4 with TRBJ1-1; the D gene is possibly TRBD1 (6 bases). This CDR3 has 13 amino acids. Trimming removed 6 bases at V and 3 bases at J, with 12 bases between. Germline values: CDR1 SGHNT, CDR2 YYREEE (reference sequence). The CDR3: CASKQGWDTEAFF. CDR3 nucleotides: TGTGCCAGCAAGCAGGGGTGGGACACTGAAGCTTTCTTT.

The chain couples TRBV3-1 (or the pseudogene TRBV3-2) to TRBJ1-1; D gene unclear. The CDR3 sequence is 11 residues long. The germline V gene has CDR1 LGHDT and CDR2 YNNKEL (reference sequence). Trimming took 3 bases from V and 4 from J, leaving 3 bases between them. DNA for the CDR3: TGTGCCAGCAGCCACCGCACTGAAGCTTTCTTT. This sequence encodes CASSHRTEAFF.

This chain joins TRBV28 and TRBJ1-3, with D hard to call. This CDR3 has 14 residues. Germline CDR1 and CDR2: MDHEN and SYDVKM. The V end was cut by 3 bases, the J end by 1 base, with 7 bases between. CDR3 region: CASSFRGSGNTIYF. For the CDR3, the DNA is TGTGCCAGCAGTTTTAGAGGATCTGGAAACACCATATATTTT.

The rearrangement links TRBV5-1 to TRBJ1-2; 7 positions match TRBD1. Germline V gene data show CDR1 as SGHRS and CDR2 as YFSETQ. CDR3 size: 14 residues. J lost 2 bases, V lost 0 bases, and 1 base had no gene match. CDR3 residues: CASSLADRNYGYTF. CDR3 sequence (DNA): TGCGCCAGCAGCTTGGCGGACAGGAACTATGGCTACACCTTC.

The chain carries TRBV9 and TRBJ1-1; 9 bases match TRBD1. The V segment lost 2 bases and the J segment 4 bases; nucleotides outside the gene matches: 9. The germline gives CDR1 SGDLS, CDR2 YYNGEE. This CDR3 spans 16 amino acids. CDR3 coding DNA: TGTGCCAGCAGCGTTGGGACAGGGACGGGGCTCACTGAAGCTTTCTTT. It yields the protein CASSVGTGTGLTEAFF.

The chain joins TRBV12-5 to TRBJ1-5, with D tentatively TRBD1 (5 bases). The germline V gene has CDR1 LGHNT and CDR2 FRNRAP. The V and J ends lost 0 bases and 3 bases respectively, with 6 bases between them. The CDR3 is 14 amino acids. This CDR3 is CASGLVQDNQPQHF. CDR3 DNA: TGTGCTAGTGGTTTGGTACAGGACAATCAGCCCCAGCATTTT.

The CDR3 region is CASSPQGLYGYTF. Here the CDR3 DNA reads TGTGCCAGCAGCCCCCAGGGGCTCTATGGCTACACCTTC. The chain recombines TRBV11-2 with TRBJ1-2, with D perhaps TRBD1 (6 bases). Germline CDR1 SGHAT, CDR2 FQNNGV. The CDR3 is made up of 13 amino acids. Between the trimmed V and J ends, which lost 5 bases and 4 bases, there was a span of 11 bases.

The chain couples TRBV10-3 to TRBJ1-3, with TRBD1 identical over 12 bases. Germline values: CDR1 ENHRY, CDR2 SYGVKD. The CDR3 spans 18 residues. J was trimmed by 4 bases and V by 1 base; bases with no gene match: 8. CDR3 protein: CAISEFVGQGASGNTIYF. CDR3 bases: TGTGCCATCAGTGAGTTCGTGGGACAGGGGGCTTCGGGAAACACCATATATTTT.

This clone was recorded a few times. CDR3 sequence (DNA): TGTGCCAGTAGTAGGCGGTCGGATCCCCTCCACTTT. Residues: CASSRRSDPLHF. The gene calls are TRBV19 and TRBJ1-6; D call uncertain. The CDR3 extends over 12 amino acids. The germline V and J ends were trimmed by 4 bases and 13 bases, with 11 bases remaining between them. Germline CDR1 and CDR2: LNHDA and SQIVND (reference sequence).